The present TCR beta chain was sequenced within a study of T-cell memory formation after mild COVID-19. Study summary: TCR clusters were mostly donor specific.

Trimming at V came to 5 bases and at J to 7 bases, leaving 8 bases not matched to a gene. Germline CDR1 reads SGHVS; CDR2 reads FNYEAQ. The CDR3 runs 15 residues. The TCR alpha and TCR beta cDNA libraries, bearing sample barcodes and UMIs, were generated by 5'RACE using constant-segment primers. TCRdb re-analysed the 5' RACE reads in MiXCR, keeping a single row per CDR3 protein. The table records 250,000 to 400,000 distinct CDR3 sequences, roughly an eighth of them present only once. Input material: PBMCs or a T cell subset sorted from them (not recorded which). The chain carries TRBV7-6 and TRBJ2-1; 10 bases align to TRBD2. The TCR comes from a man between 18 and 35 years old who had mild COVID-19 (a few samples of this study predate the infection). Cell type and time point are not known. The CDR3 region is CASSQGLADSNEQFF. Written as DNA, the CDR3 is TGTGCCAGCAGCCAAGGACTAGCGGATTCAAATGAGCAGTTCTTC. Variable domain in full (rest from reference TRBV7-6 and TRBJ2-1): GAGVSQSPRYKVTKRGQDVALRCDPISGHVSLYWYRQALGQGPEFLTYFNYEAQQDKSGLPNDRFSAERPEGSISTLTIQRTEQRDSAMYRCASSQGLADSNEQFFGPGTRLTVL.